This passage covers 32 T cell receptor beta chains from one sample sequenced in a study of identical twins. TCRdb re-derived calls from the 5' RACE reads in MiXCR, one entry per CDR3 protein. The sample shows roughly 750,000 distinct CDR3 sequences, around 20% of them seen only once. This sample was shared with a second study, whose subject was T cells expressing NK-cell markers.

The sample taken for sequencing was PBMCs. Source of these receptors: a woman between 18 and 30 years old in good health.

This clonotype was counted at least ten times. The chain employs TRBV2 and TRBJ2-3; the D is unclear. CDR1 and CDR2 (germline): SNHLY, FYNNEI. The CDR3 has 12 residues. V lost 6 bases and J lost 0, with 4 bases in between. CDR3 DNA sequence: TGTGCCAGCAGGGGGAGCACAGATACGCAGTATTTT. This codes for CASRGSTDTQYF.

The rearrangement uses TRBV4-3 and TRBJ2-1, with no clear D. CDR1 is LGHNA and CDR2 is YSLEER in the germline V gene. CDR3 size: 13 residues. Trimming took off 3 bases at V and 12 bases at J, with 15 bases between the two ends. In DNA form, the CDR3 reads TGCGCCAGCAGCCAGTCGACCGGCTTCGGGCAGTTCTTC. Its protein is CASSQSTGFGQFF.

This clonotype was seen many times. The chain links TRBV20-1 to TRBJ2-1, with D possibly TRBD2 on 6 matching bases. CDR3 length: 14 residues. Trimming left V 0 bases short and J 4 bases short, with 10 bases between. Germline V gene lookup returns CDR1 DFQATT and CDR2 SNEGSKA (reference sequence). The DNA of the CDR3 is TGCAGTGCTAGAGATCGCGGGGCTTACAATGAGCAGTTCTTC. This encodes CSARDRGAYNEQFF.

The V gene is TRBV5-1, the J gene TRBJ2-3, with 8 positions matching TRBD2. The germline gives CDR1 SGHRS, CDR2 YFSETQ. Trimming took 0 bases from V and 1 from J; bases not matched to a gene: 4. The CDR3 has 16 amino acids. CDR3 sequence: CASSLDPAGGTDTQYF. The CDR3, as DNA: TGCGCCAGCAGCTTGGACCCAGCGGGAGGCACAGATACGCAGTATTTT.

This clonotype was detected a few times. The gene calls are TRBV7-9 and TRBJ1-2; D perhaps matches TRBD1 (6 bases). Germline CDR1 is SEHNR and CDR2 is FQNEAQ (reference sequence). The CDR3 consists of 12 residues. The V and J ends lost 4 bases and 5 bases respectively, with 8 bases between them. This CDR3 reads CASSWTDYGYTF. CDR3 nucleotides: TGTGCCAGCAGCTGGACAGATTATGGCTACACCTTC. Based on the CDR3 plus reference TRBV7-9 and TRBJ1-2, the full variable domain is DTGVSQNPRHKITKRGQNVTFRCDPISEHNRLYWYRQTLGQGPEFLTYFQNEAQLEKSRLLSDRFSAERPKGSFSTLEIQRTEQGDSAMYLCASSWTDYGYTFGSGTRLTVV.

This chain links TRBV5-1 with TRBJ2-2, with D perhaps matching TRBD1 or TRBD2 (6 bases each). CDR1 SGHRS and CDR2 YFSETQ come from the germline V gene. This CDR3 has 16 residues. The germline V and J ends were trimmed by 4 bases and 6 bases, with 19 bases remaining between them. Here the CDR3 reads CASSRFSGGGAGELFF. The CDR3 DNA follows: TGCGCCAGCAGCCGATTTTCCGGAGGGGGTGCCGGGGAGCTGTTTTTT.

This clonotype was recorded many times. The chain links TRBV5-1 to TRBJ2-7, with a weak D call TRBD1 (6 bases). The CDR3 is 12 residues long. Germline values: CDR1 SGHRS, CDR2 YFSETQ. V lost 1 base and J lost 6, with 8 bases in between. CDR3 nucleotides: TGCGCCAGCAGCTTGTCAGGGGCCGAGCAGTACTTC. Protein sequence: CASSLSGAEQYF.

The CDR3 protein is CASSLGPLGTPNYGYTF. CDR3 DNA: TGTGCCAGCAGTTTGGGGCCGTTGGGAACCCCTAACTATGGCTACACCTTC. This chain links TRBV12-3 or TRBV12-4 with TRBJ1-2; the D gene is possibly TRBD1 (5 bases). Trimming left V 3 bases short and J 0 bases short, with 17 bases between. This CDR3 region has 17 residues.

This chain links TRBV20-1 with TRBJ2-3; D call uncertain. The CDR3 is 13 amino acids. Trimming left V 2 bases short and J 5 bases short, with 11 bases between. Per germline, CDR1 DFQATT and CDR2 SNEGSKA (reference sequence). The CDR3 sequence: CSARRTGRDTQYF. CDR3 nucleotide sequence: TGCAGTGCTAGAAGGACCGGCCGAGATACGCAGTATTTT.

This clonotype has only a few counts. This chain connects TRBV6-2 or TRBV6-3 to TRBJ2-7; D ambiguous. The length of the CDR3 is 11 residues. Germline V gives CDR1 MNHEY, CDR2 SVGEGT. Between the trimmed V and J ends, which lost 6 bases and 7 bases, there was a span of 10 bases. The CDR3 nucleotides are TGTGCCAGCAGCACCCATCAAGAGCAGTACTTC. It yields the protein CASSTHQEQYF.

V and J are TRBV9 and TRBJ2-3; TRBD2 matches 9 bases. CDR1 is SGDLS, CDR2 YYNGEE, per germline. J lost 5 bases, V lost 4 bases, and 8 bases had no gene match. The CDR3 runs to 15 residues. The CDR3 here is CASSLRASGVDTQYF. Written as DNA, the CDR3 is TGTGCCAGCAGCTTACGGGCTAGCGGGGTAGATACGCAGTATTTT.

The genes are TRBV5-5 and TRBJ1-1; TRBD1 matches at 9 bases. The trim removed 0 bases at V and 10 bases at J, leaving 4 bases unmatched. This CDR3 has 13 amino acids. Germline V gene data show CDR1 as SGHKS and CDR2 as YYEKEE (reference sequence). CDR3 nucleotides: TGTGCCAGCAGCTTGGGAGGGACAGGGAGAGCTTTCTTT. As protein: CASSLGGTGRAFF.

This clonotype appeared a few times. The chain combines TRBV5-1 with TRBJ2-3; 10 bases line up with TRBD2. The germline CDR1 and CDR2 sequences are SGHRS and YFSETQ. The CDR3 is made up of 14 amino acids. V was pared by 4 bases and J by 14 bases, with 13 bases of the junction left unmatched. The CDR3 region has the DNA TGCGCCAGCAGCGAGGGGACTAGCGTGCGGTCCGGGTATTTT. Translated, it gives CASSEGTSVRSGYF.

The V call is TRBV6-1, the J call TRBJ2-7; the match to TRBD2 covers 11 bases. The trim removed 5 bases at V and 2 bases at J, leaving 14 bases unmatched. From germline, CDR1 is MNHNS and CDR2 SASEGT. There are 18 residues in the CDR3. In DNA, the CDR3 is TGTGCCAGCAGTCATCCCGGGGGAACTAGCGGGAGTGCCTACGAGCAGTACTTC. Translating it yields CASSHPGGTSGSAYEQYF.

The rearrangement links TRBV20-1 to TRBJ2-7, with D possibly matching TRBD1 (6 bases). Germline V gene data show CDR1 as DFQATT and CDR2 as SNEGSKA (reference sequence). The CDR3 has 11 amino acids. V dropped 6 bases and J dropped 5 bases, with 11 bases sitting between them. CDR3 sequence reads: CSAVAGDEQYF. Written as DNA, the CDR3 is TGCAGTGCCGTGGCAGGGGACGAGCAGTACTTC.

The chain combines TRBV7-2 with TRBJ1-2; D unresolved. This CDR3 has 11 residues. The V gene lost 5 bases and the J gene lost 8 bases, with 9 bases spanning the gap. Germline V lookup: CDR1 SGHTA, CDR2 FQGNSA. This CDR3 is CASSPVQGYTF. CDR3 nucleotides: TGTGCCAGCAGCCCCGTTCAAGGCTACACCTTC. The whole variable domain, remainder taken from reference TRBV7-2 and TRBJ1-2, is GAGVSQSPSNKVTEKGKDVELRCDPISGHTALYWYRQSLGQGLEFLIYFQGNSAPDKSGLPSDRFSAERTGGSVSTLTIQRTQQEDSAVYLCASSPVQGYTFGSGTRLTVV.

The chain employs TRBV20-1 and TRBJ2-7; TRBD1 aligns across 9 bases. The germline CDR1 and CDR2 sequences are DFQATT and SNEGSKA (reference sequence). This CDR3 has 13 residues. After removal of 6 bases from V and 6 bases from J, the junction contained 9 bases not matched to a gene. The CDR3 coding sequence is TGCAGTGCGCGTTCGGGACAGGGAACCGAGCAGTACTTC. Amino acid sequence: CSARSGQGTEQYF.

V gene TRBV20-1 combines with J gene TRBJ2-1; perhaps D is TRBD1 or TRBD2 (5 bases each). V was cut by 2 bases and J by 6 bases, with 11 bases left in between. CDR1 and CDR2 from the germline V gene are DFQATT and SNEGSKA (reference sequence). The CDR3 has 13 amino acids. The CDR3 loop reads CSARKGTINEQFF. CDR3 nucleotide sequence: TGCAGTGCTAGAAAAGGGACCATCAATGAGCAGTTCTTC.

CDR3 loop: CAISDLGTNSYEQYF. Written as DNA, the CDR3 is TGTGCCATCAGCGACCTCGGGACCAACTCCTACGAGCAGTACTTC. The rearrangement uses TRBV10-3 and TRBJ2-7, with D perhaps matching TRBD1 or TRBD2 (5 bases each). Germline lookup yields CDR1 ENHRY and CDR2 SYGVKD. The CDR3 runs to 15 residues. V was shortened by 6 bases and J by 0 bases, with 15 bases between the two germline ends.

The chain carries TRBV9 and TRBJ2-4, with D unresolved. Trimming pared 0 bases from V and 6 bases from J, leaving 4 bases between. Per the germline V gene, CDR1 is SGDLS and CDR2 is YYNGEE. CDR3 length equals 12 residues. CDR3 amino acids: CASSVGGNIQYF. CDR3 nucleotide sequence: TGTGCCAGCAGCGTAGGGGGAAACATTCAGTACTTC.

The chain has TRBV29-1 and TRBJ2-7; 14 bases fit TRBD2. Germline assignment: CDR1 SQVTM and CDR2 ANQGSEA. The CDR3 loop spans 18 amino acids. Trimming removed 5 bases from V and 0 bases from J; junction bases left unmatched: 12. The CDR3 DNA reads TGCAGCGTTCAGGGGGGGACTAGCGGGAGATACGGCTCCTACGAGCAGTACTTC. The encoded protein is CSVQGGTSGRYGSYEQYF.

This chain uses TRBV9 with TRBJ2-3, with 7 bases matching TRBD1. The CDR3 has 16 amino acids. Germline trimming cut 4 bases from V and 6 bases from J; bases unmatched to any gene: 14. Germline lookup yields CDR1 SGDLS and CDR2 YYNGEE. CDR3 sequence: CASSPWDRLSPDTQYF. CDR3 coding DNA: TGTGCCAGCAGCCCATGGGACAGACTTTCCCCGGATACGCAGTATTTT.

This clonotype was picked up many times. The chain combines TRBV10-3 with TRBJ1-5; tentatively, D is TRBD1 (6 bases). The CDR3 sequence is 15 residues long. The V gene's germline CDR1 is ENHRY and CDR2 SYGVKD. The V and J ends lost 4 bases and 1 base respectively, with 11 bases between them. For the CDR3, the DNA is TGTGCCATCAGTGCAGGGGCCTTAAGCAATCAGCCCCAGCATTTT. It encodes CAISAGALSNQPQHF.

This clonotype was seen only a few times. J is TRBJ2-5 and V is TRBV29-1; D might be TRBD2 (6 bases). The CDR3 length is 12 residues. Germline V gives CDR1 SQVTM, CDR2 ANQGSEA. V was trimmed by 3 bases and J by 5 bases, leaving 10 bases between them. CDR3 protein: CSVDGGRETQYF. The CDR3 DNA reads TGCAGCGTTGACGGGGGAAGGGAGACCCAGTACTTC.

The chain uses TRBV6-5 and TRBJ2-2; TRBD1 aligns across 7 bases. CDR3 length: 15 residues. Germline V gene lookup returns CDR1 MNHEY and CDR2 SVGAGI. V shed 0 bases, J shed 7 bases, and the junction held 5 bases outside the gene matches. CDR3 nucleotide sequence: TGTGCCAGCAGTTACTCTGAGACAGGGATCGGGGAGCTGTTTTTT. As protein: CASSYSETGIGELFF.

V gene TRBV7-2 combines with J gene TRBJ2-1, with 10 positions matching TRBD2. This CDR3 region has 17 residues. Germline-derived CDR1 and CDR2 are SGHTA and FQGNSA. After removal of 0 bases from V and 7 bases from J, the junction contained 9 bases not matched to a gene. The CDR3 DNA sequence: TGTGCCAGCAGCTTAGCCCTTGCGTCTAGCGGGAGAAATGAGCAGTTCTTC. Translating it yields CASSLALASSGRNEQFF.

CDR3 coding DNA: TGTGCCAGAGGGCCCTCTACCGACAGCTCCTACAATGAGCAGTTCTTC. This encodes CARGPSTDSSYNEQFF. The chain uses TRBV7-2 and TRBJ2-1; a weak D match, TRBD1 (5 bases). Germline V gives CDR1 SGHTA, CDR2 FQGNSA. The CDR3 is 16 amino acids. V was clipped by 9 bases and J by 0 bases, with 18 bases between them.

This clonotype was counted between two and nine times. The J gene is TRBJ2-1, the V gene TRBV13; 12 positions agree with TRBD2. Germline-derived CDR1 and CDR2 are PRHDT and FYEKMQ (reference sequence). This CDR3 has 15 amino acids. V trimming: 5 bases; J trimming: 5 bases; junction bases outside the gene matches: 4. Written as DNA, the CDR3 is TGTGCCAGCAGCCACGGGACTAGCGGGCACAATGAGCAGTTCTTC. It translates to CASSHGTSGHNEQFF.

In this sample, this clonotype turned up a few times. The rearrangement joins TRBV28 to TRBJ2-7; D not certain. The CDR3 loop spans 11 amino acids. Germline lookup yields CDR1 MDHEN and CDR2 SYDVKM. V lost 6 bases to trimming and J lost 4 bases, with 7 bases between them. Here the CDR3 DNA reads TGTGCCAGCAGATTTATATACGAGCAGTACTTC. This sequence encodes CASRFIYEQYF.

This chain links TRBV20-1 with TRBJ2-1; tentative D call: TRBD1 (5 bases). The CDR3 extends over 15 amino acids. Trimming left V 0 bases short and J 8 bases short, with 17 bases between. CDR1 is DFQATT, CDR2 SNEGSKA, per germline (reference sequence). CDR3 protein: CSARDNSRVVDEQFF. The CDR3 DNA is TGCAGTGCTAGAGATAATTCCAGGGTGGTCGATGAGCAGTTCTTC.

The chain joins TRBV6-1 to TRBJ1-5, with a tentative D call TRBD1 (5 bases). Germline CDR1 reads MNHNS; CDR2 reads SASEGT. This CDR3 is built from 15 residues. Deletions cut 6 bases from V and 7 bases from J, with 19 bases between. The CDR3 protein is CASRPRGPMEQPQHF. The CDR3 bases are TGTGCCAGCAGGCCGAGGGGCCCGATGGAGCAGCCCCAGCATTTT.

This clonotype appeared once. This chain links TRBV20-1 with TRBJ1-1; D is unclear. The CDR3 loop spans 14 amino acids. Trimming cost V 3 bases and J 3 bases, with 14 bases left between them. Germline CDR1 is DFQATT and CDR2 is SNEGSKA (reference sequence). The CDR3 DNA is TGCAGTGCTAGGTTCCCCGGTGGGCACACTGAAGCTTTCTTT. It encodes CSARFPGGHTEAFF.